These 24 T cell receptor beta chains were sequenced from one sample in a study of blood T cell repertoires in COVID-19. Clones were read by immunoSEQ multiplex PCR, and TCRdb kept only the in-frame ones, dropping some. Of fewer than 400,000 clones listed, 70% to 90% were seen once; the top ten hold more than 2%. Sequences were obtained from PBMCs or T cells enriched from blood (not recorded which). All receptors come from a man younger than 45 who had recovered from COVID-19.

This chain uses TRBV6-5 with TRBJ2-5; 7 nucleotides line up with TRBD1. The V gene end was trimmed by 6 bases and the J gene end by 3 bases; junction bases not matched to a gene: 4. This CDR3 contains 13 residues. In germline, CDR1 is MNHEY, CDR2 SVGAGI. The CDR3 sequence: CASSSQGEETQYF. The DNA for the CDR3 is TGTGCCAGCAGCTCCCAGGGGGAAGAGACCCAGTACTTC.

V usage is TRBV5-1 and J usage is TRBJ2-7, with D possibly matching TRBD2 (5 bases). V was clipped by 3 bases and J by 4 bases, with 14 bases between them. Germline-derived CDR1 and CDR2 are SGHRS and YFSETQ. This CDR3 region has 14 residues. CDR3: CASSSAGPEYEQYF. DNA for the CDR3: TGCGCCAGCAGCTCGGCGGGCCCCGAATACGAGCAGTACTTC.

V gene TRBV6-5 combines with J gene TRBJ2-2; 8 bases agree with TRBD1. CDR1 is MNHEY, CDR2 SVGAGI, per germline. V dropped 7 bases and J dropped 3; count of bases not matched to a gene: 4. The CDR3 runs 14 residues. The CDR3 coding sequence is TGTGCCAGCACGGGACAGGTTTACACCGGGGAGCTGTTTTTT. Its protein is CASTGQVYTGELFF.

The chain recombines TRBV25-1 with TRBJ2-3; TRBD2 matches at 7 bases. Germline values: CDR1 MGHDK, CDR2 SYGVNS. This CDR3 is 15 amino acids long. After removal of 1 base from V and 2 bases from J, the junction contained 3 bases not matched to a gene. DNA of the CDR3: TGTGCCAGCAGTGAATGGGGGGGGGACACAGATACGCAGTATTTT. Its translation is CASSEWGGDTDTQYF. Drawing the rest from reference TRBV25-1 and TRBJ2-3, the complete variable domain is EADIYQTPRYLVIGTGKKITLECSQTMGHDKMYWYQQDPGMELHLIHYSYGVNSTEKGDLSSESTVSRIRTEHFPLTLESARPSHTSQYLCASSEWGGDTDTQYFGPGTRLTVL.

V usage is TRBV27 and J usage is TRBJ1-6; D is uncertain. The CDR3 has 14 amino acids. The V and J ends lost 6 bases and 3 bases respectively, with 9 bases between them. CDR1 MNHEY and CDR2 SMNVEV come from the germline V gene (reference sequence). The CDR3 DNA reads as TGTGCCAGCAGCCTAACTAGCTATAATTCACCCCTCCACTTT. Translating it yields CASSLTSYNSPLHF.

This chain links TRBV3-1 (or the pseudogene TRBV3-2) with TRBJ2-6, with D possibly being TRBD1 (6 bases). The germline CDR1 and CDR2 sequences are LGHDT and YNNKEL (reference sequence). The ends were cut back, 3 bases at V and 0 bases at J, with 9 bases in the middle. The CDR3 spans 16 residues. CDR3 sequence reads: CASSHTTGSGANVLTF. The CDR3 DNA reads TGTGCCAGCAGCCACACGACAGGCTCTGGGGCCAACGTCCTGACTTTC.

The chain has TRBV5-4 and TRBJ1-2; 12 positions agree with TRBD1. CDR1 SGHNT and CDR2 YYREEE come from the germline V gene (reference sequence). V was clipped by 0 bases and J by 6 bases; unmatched bases: 6. The CDR3 covers 16 residues. CDR3 sequence reads: CASSLVSGQGADGYTF. The CDR3 region has the DNA TGTGCCAGCAGCTTGGTATCGGGACAGGGGGCGGATGGCTACACCTTC.

CDR3 DNA sequence: TGTGCCGGGGGGGGCAGGGAGCCTACAGATACGCAGTATTTT. It is translated as CAGGGREPTDTQYF. The J gene is TRBJ2-3, the V gene TRBV6-5, with D perhaps TRBD2 (7 bases). V was pared by 11 bases and J by 3 bases, with 18 bases between. This CDR3 contains 14 residues. Germline CDR1 reads MNHEY; CDR2 reads SVGAGI.

V and J are TRBV19 and TRBJ2-7, with 10 bases aligning to TRBD1. The V gene's germline CDR1 is LNHDA and CDR2 SQIVND (reference sequence). Trimming took 6 bases from V and 3 from J; bases not matched to a gene: 11. The CDR3 sequence is 16 residues long. CDR3 bases: TGTGCCAGTAGCCCCGCGAAGGGGACAGGGGACTACGAGCAGTACTTC. Protein product: CASSPAKGTGDYEQYF.

The rearrangement uses TRBV2 and TRBJ1-5; 9 bases match TRBD1. The CDR3 is 13 amino acids. Germline lookup yields CDR1 SNHLY and CDR2 FYNNEI. V gave up 8 bases and J gave up 5 bases; unmatched junction bases: 4. The CDR3: CASHRGHDQPQHF. The CDR3 region has the DNA TGTGCCAGCCACAGGGGGCATGATCAGCCCCAGCATTTT.

The chain recombines TRBV7-6 with TRBJ1-6; 7 bases fit TRBD1. The CDR3 consists of 16 residues. Germline CDR1 is SGHVS and CDR2 is FNYEAQ. V dropped 1 base and J dropped 6; count of bases not matched to a gene: 6. DNA for the CDR3: TGTGCCAGCAGCTTAGGATGGGACAGCTTTAATTCACCCCTCCACTTT. It yields the protein CASSLGWDSFNSPLHF.

The chain uses TRBV2 and TRBJ1-1; D is unclear. With 3 bases removed from V and 0 bases from J, the gap between germline ends came to 11 bases. The CDR3 loop spans 15 amino acids. The germline V gene has CDR1 SNHLY and CDR2 FYNNEI. The CDR3 coding sequence is TGTGCCAGCAGTGACCCGGGAGGTATGAACACTGAAGCTTTCTTT. Its protein product is CASSDPGGMNTEAFF.

The genes are TRBV6-2 or TRBV6-3 and TRBJ2-1; 14 bases are shared with TRBD2. Per germline, CDR1 MNHEY and CDR2 SVGEGT. This CDR3 contains 20 residues. V shed 4 bases, J shed 0 bases, and the junction held 11 bases outside the gene matches. Here the CDR3 DNA reads TGTGCCAGCAGTTCCCGTCCCGGGACTAGCGGGGGCAGCTCCTACAATGAGCAGTTCTTC. Its translation is CASSSRPGTSGGSSYNEQFF.

This chain uses TRBV6-4 with TRBJ1-1, with 9 bases lining up with TRBD1. Germline V gives CDR1 MRHNA, CDR2 SNTAGT. This CDR3 region has 16 residues. V lost 7 bases to trimming and J lost 1 base; unmatched junction nucleotides: 10. CDR3 in DNA: TGTGCCAGCAAGCGACAGGGGGGCGGTAGGAACACTGAAGCTTTCTTT. Its translation is CASKRQGGGRNTEAFF.

In this sample, this clone turned up a few times. V gene TRBV14 combines with J gene TRBJ2-7, with 7 nucleotides matching TRBD1. This CDR3 comprises 19 residues. J gave up 2 bases and V 0 bases, and 16 bases lay outside the gene matches. From germline, CDR1 is SGHDN and CDR2 FVKESK. The CDR3 protein is CASSQDPALFGQGAYEQYF. Here the CDR3 DNA reads TGTGCCAGCAGCCAAGACCCCGCTCTATTCGGCCAGGGGGCCTACGAGCAGTACTTC.

The chain links TRBV5-6 to TRBJ2-1; 9 positions match TRBD1. From germline, CDR1 is SGHDT and CDR2 YYEEEE. V was clipped by 9 bases and J by 6 bases; unmatched bases: 7. CDR3 length: 13 residues. The CDR3 region has the DNA TGTGCCACCGGGACAGGGTCAATCAATGAGCAGTTCTTC. Amino acid sequence: CATGTGSINEQFF.

This clone has only one observation. The chain carries TRBV27 and TRBJ1-1; maybe TRBD1 (6 bases). Germline V gene sequence: CDR1 MNHEY, CDR2 SMNVEV (reference sequence). The CDR3 has 14 amino acids. The V end was cut by 1 base, the J end by 5 bases, with 11 bases between. The CDR3 reads CASSLYRRGTEAFF. DNA for the CDR3: TGTGCCAGCAGTTTATATCGCAGGGGAACTGAAGCTTTCTTT.

The chain recombines TRBV15 with TRBJ2-1, with 8 bases lining up with TRBD1. J was trimmed by 8 bases and V by 1 base; bases with no gene match: 10. Germline CDR1 reads LNHNV; CDR2 reads YYDKDF (reference sequence). CDR3 size: 16 residues. The CDR3 loop reads CATSRAIAQGADEQFF. CDR3 coding DNA: TGTGCCACCAGCAGAGCGATCGCTCAGGGGGCTGATGAGCAGTTCTTC.

The chain employs TRBV30 and TRBJ2-7; 13 nucleotides agree with TRBD2. The CDR3 is made up of 21 amino acids. CDR1 is GTSNPN, CDR2 SVGIG, per germline (reference sequence). The ends lost 4 bases at V and 0 bases at J; junction bases unmatched: 21. Written as DNA, the CDR3 is TGTGCCTGGACCCTCCCGCACAAAACGGGACTAGCGGGGTTCAGCTCCTACGAGCAGTACTTC. Residues: CAWTLPHKTGLAGFSSYEQYF.

V usage is TRBV30 and J usage is TRBJ1-6, with 7 bases aligning to TRBD1. Germline V gene lookup returns CDR1 GTSNPN and CDR2 SVGIG (reference sequence). V shed 5 bases and J 8 bases; nucleotides not matched to a gene: 6. The CDR3 has 13 amino acids. CDR3 sequence (DNA): TGTGCCTGGTCGACAGGGCGACATTCACCCCTCCACTTT. It codes for CAWSTGRHSPLHF.

This clone was detected a few times. The gene calls are TRBV5-3 and TRBJ1-5; D is perhaps TRBD1 (6 bases). TRBV5-3 is an open reading frame whose function is uncertain. There are 18 residues in the CDR3. Trimming took 3 bases from V and 0 from J, leaving 19 bases between them. CDR3 nucleotide sequence: TGTGCCAGAAGCTGCGGCGGGGGCGGCCTCTATAGCAATCAGCCCCAGCATTTT. Protein sequence: CARSCGGGGLYSNQPQHF.

The sample holds one count of this clone. The V call is TRBV20-1, the J call TRBJ1-2; D gene ambiguous. The CDR3 spans 11 residues. Germline loops: CDR1 DFQATT, CDR2 SNEGSKA (reference sequence). Between the trimmed V and J ends, which lost 3 bases and 4 bases, there was a span of 6 bases. The CDR3 reads CSASSVYGYTF. Written as DNA, the CDR3 is TGCAGTGCTAGCAGCGTCTATGGCTACACCTTC.

The chain is built from TRBV7-9 and TRBJ2-1; 16 nucleotides line up with TRBD2. The CDR3 sequence is 17 residues long. V trimming: 8 bases; J trimming: 6 bases; junction bases outside the gene matches: 10. Germline CDR1 and CDR2: SEHNR and FQNEAQ (reference sequence). The CDR3 DNA sequence: TGTGCCAGCGATTCCGGGACTAGCGGGGGGGCCTCCAATGAGCAGTTCTTC. This sequence encodes CASDSGTSGGASNEQFF.

The chain couples TRBV29-1 to TRBJ2-4; TRBD1 matches 11 bases. The CDR3 extends over 13 amino acids. The germline gives CDR1 SQVTM, CDR2 ANQGSEA. V was pared by 3 bases and J by 8 bases, with 3 bases of the junction left unmatched. The CDR3 loop reads CSVEGQGGDIQYF. CDR3 DNA sequence: TGCAGCGTTGAGGGACAGGGGGGAGACATTCAGTACTTC.